This entry features one T cell receptor (beta chain) sequence. The data originate from a study of T cells in Graves' hyperthyroidism and ophthalmopathy. Trimming cost V 9 bases and J 1 base, with 9 bases left between them. CDR3 length equals 12 residues. Germline V gives CDR1 SGHAT, CDR2 FQDESV (reference sequence). Using RNA transcripts as the source, TCR beta CDR3 regions were amplified. A set of HTBI primers served as the primers for a first-round RT-PCR of the TCR CDR3. TCRdb reanalysed the multiplex PCR reads using MiXCR and keeps one entry per CDR3 protein. This table holds about 300,000 distinct CDR3 sequences, roughly 19% found once.

The receptor's source is a man aged 50 to 60 with Graves' ophthalmopathy. Sequencing was performed on blood. The chain employs TRBV11-1 and TRBJ2-5, with D uncertain. The CDR3 DNA reads as TGTGCCAGTACTCCGGGCCAAGAGACCCAGTACTTC. Residues: CASTPGQETQYF.